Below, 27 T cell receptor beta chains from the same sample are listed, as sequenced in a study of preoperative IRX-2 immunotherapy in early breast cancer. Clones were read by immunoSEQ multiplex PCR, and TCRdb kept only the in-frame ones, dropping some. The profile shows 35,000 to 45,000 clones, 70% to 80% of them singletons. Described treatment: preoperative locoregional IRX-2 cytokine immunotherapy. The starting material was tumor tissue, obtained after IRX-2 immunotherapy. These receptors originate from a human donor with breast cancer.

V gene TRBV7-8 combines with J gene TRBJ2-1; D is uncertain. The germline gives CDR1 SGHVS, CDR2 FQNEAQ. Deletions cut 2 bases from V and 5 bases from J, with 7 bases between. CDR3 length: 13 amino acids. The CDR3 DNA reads TGTGCCAGCAGCTTATTCAATGACAATGAGCAGTTCTTC. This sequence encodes CASSLFNDNEQFF.

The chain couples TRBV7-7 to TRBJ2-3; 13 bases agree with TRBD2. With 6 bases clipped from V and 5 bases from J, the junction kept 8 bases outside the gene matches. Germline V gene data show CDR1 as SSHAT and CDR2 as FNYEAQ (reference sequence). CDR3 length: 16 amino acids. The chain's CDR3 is CASSSATSGGIDTQYF. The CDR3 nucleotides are TGTGCCAGCAGTTCCGCGACTAGCGGGGGGATAGATACGCAGTATTTT. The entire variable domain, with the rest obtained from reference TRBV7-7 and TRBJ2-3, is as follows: GAGVSQSPRYKVTKRGQDVTLRCDPISSHATLYWYQQALGQGPEFLTYFNYEAQPDKSGLPSDRFSAERPEGSISTLTIQRTEQRDSAMYRCASSSATSGGIDTQYFGPGTRLTVL.

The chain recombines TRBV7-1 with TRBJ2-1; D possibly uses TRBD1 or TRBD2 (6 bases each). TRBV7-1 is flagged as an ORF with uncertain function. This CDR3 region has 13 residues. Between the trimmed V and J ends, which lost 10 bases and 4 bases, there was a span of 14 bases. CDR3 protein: CATKWGAYNEQFF. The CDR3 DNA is TGTGCCACCAAATGGGGGGCGTACAATGAGCAGTTCTTC.

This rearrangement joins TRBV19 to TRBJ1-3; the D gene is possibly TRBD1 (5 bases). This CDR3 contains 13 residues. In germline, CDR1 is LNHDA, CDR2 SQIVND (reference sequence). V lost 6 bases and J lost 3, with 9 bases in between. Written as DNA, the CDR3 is TGTGCCAGTAGGGTAAGGGGTGGAAACACCATATATTTT. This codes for CASRVRGGNTIYF.

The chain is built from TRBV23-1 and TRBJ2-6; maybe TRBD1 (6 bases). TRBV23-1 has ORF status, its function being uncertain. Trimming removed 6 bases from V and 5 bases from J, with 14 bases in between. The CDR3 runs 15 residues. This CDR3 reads CASSWDGTRANVLTF. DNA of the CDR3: TGCGCCAGCAGCTGGGACGGGACACGGGCCAACGTCCTGACTTTC.

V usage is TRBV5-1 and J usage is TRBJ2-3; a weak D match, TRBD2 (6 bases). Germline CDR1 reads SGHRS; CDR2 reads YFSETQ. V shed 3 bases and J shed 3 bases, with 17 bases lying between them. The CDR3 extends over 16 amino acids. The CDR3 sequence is CASSSSGTPITDTQYF. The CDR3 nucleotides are TGCGCCAGCAGCTCCTCCGGGACTCCCATTACAGATACGCAGTATTTT.

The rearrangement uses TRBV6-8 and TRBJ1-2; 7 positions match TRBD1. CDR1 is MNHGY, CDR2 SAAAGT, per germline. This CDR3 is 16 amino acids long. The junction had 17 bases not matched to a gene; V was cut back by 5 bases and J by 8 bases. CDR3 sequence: CASSPGQTLVITGYTF. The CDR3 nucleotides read TGTGCCAGCAGTCCGGGACAGACTCTAGTTATAACGGGCTACACCTTC.

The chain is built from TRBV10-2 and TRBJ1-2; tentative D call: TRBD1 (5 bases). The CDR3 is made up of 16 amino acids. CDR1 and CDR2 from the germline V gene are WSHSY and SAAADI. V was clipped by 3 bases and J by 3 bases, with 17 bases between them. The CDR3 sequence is CASSDGGGSGHYGYTF. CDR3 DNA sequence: TGCGCCAGCAGTGACGGTGGGGGGAGTGGGCACTATGGCTACACCTTC.

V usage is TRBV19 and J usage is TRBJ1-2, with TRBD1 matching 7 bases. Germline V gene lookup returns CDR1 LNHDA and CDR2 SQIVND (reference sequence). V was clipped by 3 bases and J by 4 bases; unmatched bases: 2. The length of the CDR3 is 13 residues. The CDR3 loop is CASSISGGYGYTF. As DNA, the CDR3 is TGTGCCAGTAGTATTTCAGGGGGCTATGGCTACACCTTC.

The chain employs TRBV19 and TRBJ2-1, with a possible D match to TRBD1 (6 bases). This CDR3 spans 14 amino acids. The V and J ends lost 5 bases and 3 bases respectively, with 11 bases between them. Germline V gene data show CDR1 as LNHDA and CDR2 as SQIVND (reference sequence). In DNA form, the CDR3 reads TGTGCCAGTAGTTGGGCAGGGGTCTACAATGAGCAGTTCTTC. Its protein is CASSWAGVYNEQFF.

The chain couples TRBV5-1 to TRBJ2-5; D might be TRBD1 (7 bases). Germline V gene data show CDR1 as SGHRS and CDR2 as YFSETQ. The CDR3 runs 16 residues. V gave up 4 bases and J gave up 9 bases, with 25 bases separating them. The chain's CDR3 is CASSPVGGQTGEAQYF. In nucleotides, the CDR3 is TGCGCCAGCAGCCCGGTGGGGGGACAGACGGGTGAGGCCCAGTACTTC.

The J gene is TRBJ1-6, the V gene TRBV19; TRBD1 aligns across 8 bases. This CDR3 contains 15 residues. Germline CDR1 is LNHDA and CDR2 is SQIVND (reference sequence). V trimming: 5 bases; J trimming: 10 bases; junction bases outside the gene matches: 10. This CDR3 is CASSGSRTGQSPLHF. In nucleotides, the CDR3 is TGTGCCAGTAGTGGTTCCCGGACAGGGCAGTCACCCCTCCACTTT.

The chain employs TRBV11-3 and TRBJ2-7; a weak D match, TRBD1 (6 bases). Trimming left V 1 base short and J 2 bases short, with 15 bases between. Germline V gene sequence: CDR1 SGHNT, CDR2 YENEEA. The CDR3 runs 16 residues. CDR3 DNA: TGTGCCAGCAGCTTAGTTGGGGCAGGGGTTCCCTACGAGCAGTACTTC. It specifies CASSLVGAGVPYEQYF.

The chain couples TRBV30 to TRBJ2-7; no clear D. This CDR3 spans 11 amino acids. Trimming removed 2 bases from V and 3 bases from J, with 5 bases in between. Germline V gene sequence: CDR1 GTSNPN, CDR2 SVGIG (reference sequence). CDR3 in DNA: TGTGCCTGGAGTCCAAACTACGAGCAGTACTTC. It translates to CAWSPNYEQYF.

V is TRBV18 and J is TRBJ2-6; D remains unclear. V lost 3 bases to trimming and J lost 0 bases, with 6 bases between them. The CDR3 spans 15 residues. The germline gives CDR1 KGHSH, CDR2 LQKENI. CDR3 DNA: TGTGCCAGCTCACCGGACGTCTCTGGGGCCAACGTCCTGACTTTC. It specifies CASSPDVSGANVLTF.

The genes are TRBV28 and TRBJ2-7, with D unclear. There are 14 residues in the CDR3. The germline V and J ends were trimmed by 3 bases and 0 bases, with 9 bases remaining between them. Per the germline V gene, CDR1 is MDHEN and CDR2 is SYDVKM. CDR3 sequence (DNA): TGTGCCAGCAGTTTTCCCCGGAGCTCCTACGAGCAGTACTTC. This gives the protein CASSFPRSSYEQYF. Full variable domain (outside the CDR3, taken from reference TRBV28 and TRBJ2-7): DVKVTQSSRYLVKRTGEKVFLECVQDMDHENMFWYRQDPGLGLRLIYFSYDVKMKEKGDIPEGYSVSREKKERFSLILESASTNQTSMYLCASSFPRSSYEQYFGPGTRLTVT.

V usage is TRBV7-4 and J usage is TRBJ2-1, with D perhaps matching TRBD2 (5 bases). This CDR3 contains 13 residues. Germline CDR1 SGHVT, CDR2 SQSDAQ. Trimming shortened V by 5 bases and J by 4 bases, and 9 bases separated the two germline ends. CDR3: CASSPAAYNEQFF. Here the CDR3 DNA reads TGTGCCAGCAGCCCAGCGGCTTACAATGAGCAGTTCTTC. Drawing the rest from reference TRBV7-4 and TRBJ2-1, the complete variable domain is GAGVSQSPRYKVAKRGRDVALRCDSISGHVTLYWYRQTLGQGSEVLTYSQSDAQRDKSGRPSGRFSAERPERSVSTLKIQRTEQGDSAVYLCASSPAAYNEQFFGPGTRLTVL.

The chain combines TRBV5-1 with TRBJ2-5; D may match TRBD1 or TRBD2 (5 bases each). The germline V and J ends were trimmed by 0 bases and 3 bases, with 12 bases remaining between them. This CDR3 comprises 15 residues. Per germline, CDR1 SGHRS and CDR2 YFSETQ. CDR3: CASSLVGDLEETQYF. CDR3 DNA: TGCGCCAGCAGCTTGGTTGGGGACCTCGAAGAGACCCAGTACTTC.

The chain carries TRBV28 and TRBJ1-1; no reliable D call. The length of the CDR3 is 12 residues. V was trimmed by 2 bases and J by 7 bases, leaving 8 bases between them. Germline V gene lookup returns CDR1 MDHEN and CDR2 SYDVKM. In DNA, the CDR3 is TGTGCCAGCAGTTTAATCGATCGTGAAGCTTTCTTT. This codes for CASSLIDREAFF.

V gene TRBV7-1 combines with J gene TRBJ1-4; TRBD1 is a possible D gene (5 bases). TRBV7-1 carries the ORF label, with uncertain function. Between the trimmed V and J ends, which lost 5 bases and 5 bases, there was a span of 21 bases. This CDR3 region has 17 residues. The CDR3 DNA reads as TGTGCCAGCAGCCCCGACAGTTATAGCCAACGAAATGAAAAACTGTTTTTT. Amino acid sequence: CASSPDSYSQRNEKLFF.

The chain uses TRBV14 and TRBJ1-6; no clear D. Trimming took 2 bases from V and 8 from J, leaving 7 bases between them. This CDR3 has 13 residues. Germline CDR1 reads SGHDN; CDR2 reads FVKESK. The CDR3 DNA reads TGTGCCAGCAGCCAAAGGACGGATTCACCCCTCCACTTT. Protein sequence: CASSQRTDSPLHF.

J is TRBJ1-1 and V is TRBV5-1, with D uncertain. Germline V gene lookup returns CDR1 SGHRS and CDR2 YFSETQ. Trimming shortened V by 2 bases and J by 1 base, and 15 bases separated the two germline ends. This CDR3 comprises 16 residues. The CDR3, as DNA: TGCGCCAGCAGCTTAGGTCCCCTAAAACAGAACACTGAAGCTTTCTTT. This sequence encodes CASSLGPLKQNTEAFF. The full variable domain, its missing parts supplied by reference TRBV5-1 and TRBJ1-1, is KAGVTQTPRYLIKTRGQQVTLSCSPISGHRSVSWYQQTPGQGLQFLFEYFSETQRNKGNFPGRFSGRQFSNSRSEMNVSTLELGDSALYLCASSLGPLKQNTEAFFGQGTRLTVV.

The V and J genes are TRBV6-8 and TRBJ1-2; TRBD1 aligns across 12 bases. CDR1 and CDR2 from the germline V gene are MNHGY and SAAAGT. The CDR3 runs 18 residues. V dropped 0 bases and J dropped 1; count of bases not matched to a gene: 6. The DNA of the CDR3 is TGTGCCAGCAGTTACTCTCCGGGACAGGGGGCGAATAACTATGGCTACACCTTC. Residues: CASSYSPGQGANNYGYTF.

In nucleotides, the CDR3 is TGTGCCAGTAGGGGACTAGCGGTGAACACCGGGGAGCTGTTTTTT. Translating it yields CASRGLAVNTGELFF. This chain uses TRBV19 with TRBJ2-2; 11 nucleotides agree with TRBD2. Losses at the gene ends were 6 bases for V and 1 base for J; bases not matched to a gene: 1. CDR1 and CDR2 from the germline V gene are LNHDA and SQIVND (reference sequence). The CDR3 sequence is 15 residues long.

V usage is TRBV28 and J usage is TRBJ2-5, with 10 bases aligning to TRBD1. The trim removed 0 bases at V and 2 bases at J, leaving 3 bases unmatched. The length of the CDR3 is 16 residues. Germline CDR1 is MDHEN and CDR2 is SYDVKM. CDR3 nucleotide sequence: TGTGCCAGCAGTTTATGGAGGACAGGGGGGCAAGAGACCCAGTACTTC. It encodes CASSLWRTGGQETQYF.

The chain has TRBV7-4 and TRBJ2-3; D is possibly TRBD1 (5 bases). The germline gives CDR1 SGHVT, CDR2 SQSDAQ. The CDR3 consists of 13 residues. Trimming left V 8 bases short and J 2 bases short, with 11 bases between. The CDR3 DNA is TGTGCCAGCTCGGCAGGGTACACAGATACGCAGTATTTT. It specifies CASSAGYTDTQYF.

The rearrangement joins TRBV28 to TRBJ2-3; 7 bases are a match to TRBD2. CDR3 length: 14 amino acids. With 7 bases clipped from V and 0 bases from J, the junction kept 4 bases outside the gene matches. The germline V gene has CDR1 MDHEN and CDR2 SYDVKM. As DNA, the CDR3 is TGTGCCAGCAACCCTAGCGGAAGCACAGATACGCAGTATTTT. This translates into CASNPSGSTDTQYF.